A selection of T cell receptor beta chains follows, all from one sample in a study of control samples from healthy donors and cancer patients. The repertoire was sequenced with immunoSEQ multiplex PCR; TCRdb's copy has only in-frame clones and lacks some. The table shows 150,000 to 200,000 clones, with 80% to 95% occurring only once. The source material was blood. All receptors derive from a woman aged 40-49 years in good health. Both conserved end residues are part of each CDR3.

18 TRBJ2-2 TRBV21-1 CASSFRTSGGPNTGELFF
17 TRBJ2-1 TRBV4-1 CASSSQEWGYSYNEQFF
12 TRBJ1-1 TRBV27 CASLGKFGTEIF
17 TRBJ1-2 TRBV10-3 CAISDLVTGPTLPGYTF
17 TRBJ2-1 TRBV5-3 CARSLPTSGGVYNEQFF
18 TRBJ1-4 TRBV4-1 CASSQDPLRDRVYEKLFF
15 TRBJ2-3 TRBV9 CASSSSGGGTDTQYF
15 TRBJ2-7 TRBV7-9 CASSHTGYPTYEQYF
13 TRBJ2-2 TRBV2 CASSEENGGELFF
17 TRBJ2-5 TRBV18 CASSPSSGGVAEETQYF
14 TRBJ2-7 TRBV2 CATIVRGRTYEQYF
14 TRBJ1-6 TRBV6-5 CATEGALYNSPLHF
15 TRBJ1-5 TRBV18 CASSPGTGVVQPQHF
11 TRBJ2-3 TRBV19 CASSIADTQYF
11 TRBJ1-5 TRBV6-7 CASSSSGPQHF
15 TRBJ2-1 TRBV18 CASSPTSGPYNEQFF
13 TRBJ2-5 TRBV4-1 CASSRGAEETQYF
17 TRBJ2-3 TRBV4-1 CASSQEGWTASTDTQYF
14 TRBJ1-4 TRBV12-5 CASAPGATNEKLFF
17 TRBJ2-2 TRBV4-1 CASSLPDGLPDTGELFF
14 TRBJ2-3 TRBV4-1 CASSQDPGQATQYF
14 TRBJ2-2 TRBV5-1 CASSLGANTGELFF
11 TRBJ2-1 TRBV11-3 CASSLGSKQFF
12 TRBJ1-5 TRBV25-1 CASSRGAQPQHF
16 TRBJ1-5 TRBV27 CASSLSGVGGNQPQHF
14 TRBJ2-3 TRBV7-2 CASSSEPYTDTQYF
12 TRBJ2-2 TRBV27 CASSRGPGELFF
13 TRBJ1-3 TRBV16 CACSLNSGNTIYF
14 TRBJ1-1 TRBV5-1 CASSSGQTNTEAFF
12 TRBJ2-4 TRBV19 CAPPASWFIQYF
12 TRBJ1-1 TRBV23-1 CAKDNTRAEAFF
19 TRBJ2-3 TRBV5-1 CASSTMTVKRASSTDTQYF
15 TRBJ1-1 TRBV25-1 CASSESGRLNTEAFF
11 TRBJ2-1 TRBV7-8 CASSRTDRQFF
12 TRBJ2-7 TRBV10-2 CASKEGAYEQYF
17 TRBJ2-1 TRBV19 CASRGTSGVSSYNEQFF
14 TRBJ2-7 TRBV27 CASSQTGGWYEQYF
15 TRBJ2-1 TRBV19 CASSLGTAVDNEQFF
13 TRBJ1-1 TRBV19 CASSMGQGTEAFF
15 TRBJ2-3 TRBV6-4 CASSDVAGGTDTQYF
13 TRBJ2-7 TRBV7-8 CASSSRESYEQYF
9 TRBJ2-7 TRBV10-1 CASRVRQYF
17 TRBJ1-6 TRBV4-2 CASSQEGTATGISPLHF
16 TRBJ1-4 TRBV4-1 CASSQDSMGTNEKLFF
16 TRBJ1-2 TRBV5-1 CASSLDGQGVNYGYTF
12 TRBJ1-3 TRBV4-1 CASSQVGNTIYF
15 TRBJ1-2 TRBV5-1 CASSLGTGDGYGYTF
14 TRBJ1-5 TRBV27 CASNTDRESQPQHF